This T cell receptor (beta chain) was captured by sequencing in a study of early T cells in non-severe SARS-CoV-2 infection. TCRdb ran MiXCR on the 5' RACE reads and lists one entry per CDR3 protein. There are 85,000 to 100,000 distinct CDR3 sequences in the sample; 15% to 20% occur only once, and about 5% lies in the top ten. There are a few counts of this clonotype. Its antigen is still unknown. V lost 4 bases, J lost 7 bases, and 14 bases lay in between. This CDR3 has 14 residues. CDR1 SGHTA and CDR2 FQGNSA come from the germline V gene. The study, taken as a whole, reports: Matching results from VDJdb favored anti-spike CD8 responses, leaving private and CD4 specificities undetected.

The sequence was obtained from an adult who was a healthcare worker with PCR-confirmed SARS-CoV-2 infection or an uninfected control (not recorded which). This material consisted of whole blood, taken at baseline. The chain has TRBV7-2 and TRBJ2-1, with a weak D call TRBD2 (6 bases). CDR3 sequence (DNA): TGTGCCAGCAGCTGGGGGGACTCCCGGAATGAGCAGTTCTTC. This sequence encodes CASSWGDSRNEQFF.